These 15 T cell receptor beta chains share one sample of origin, sequenced in a study of T cell responses to AZD1222 COVID-19 vaccine. The assay was immunoSEQ multiplex PCR, and TCRdb's table has in-frame clones only and misses some. The sample has around 220,000 clones, 94% seen once; the top ten hold around 1.5%. Here the sequenced sample was peripheral blood, taken 28 days after the second dose of the MenACWY control vaccine. Receptor source: an adult who received the MenACWY meningococcal vaccine as a control.

The gene calls are TRBV7-9 and TRBJ1-5; D might be TRBD1 (6 bases). This CDR3 region has 14 residues. V lost 5 bases and J lost 4, with 12 bases in between. The germline V gene encodes CDR1 SEHNR and CDR2 FQNEAQ (reference sequence). This CDR3 is CASSPEGGNQPQHF. The CDR3 DNA reads TGTGCCAGCAGCCCCGAGGGGGGGAATCAGCCCCAGCATTTT.

The chain joins TRBV6-2 or TRBV6-3 to TRBJ2-7, with D perhaps TRBD1 (6 bases). The CDR3 is 14 amino acids. Trimming removed 6 bases at V and 4 bases at J, with 16 bases between. Per the germline V gene, CDR1 is MNHEY and CDR2 is SVGEGT. The CDR3 here is CASSPPGAAYEQYF. The CDR3 DNA reads TGTGCCAGCAGCCCCCCAGGGGCAGCATACGAGCAGTACTTC.

The rearrangement links TRBV5-4 to TRBJ1-1; D is possibly TRBD1 (5 bases). The V gene lost 1 base and the J gene lost 2 bases, with 12 bases spanning the gap. Germline V gene sequence: CDR1 SGHNT, CDR2 YYREEE (reference sequence). This CDR3 spans 15 amino acids. DNA for the CDR3: TGTGCCAGCAGCTTGAAATGGGGCGGAAACACTGAAGCTTTCTTT. It is translated as CASSLKWGGNTEAFF. The full variable domain, rest sourced from reference TRBV5-4 and TRBJ1-1, is ETGVTQSPTHLIKTRGQQVTLRCSSQSGHNTVSWYQQALGQGPQFIFQYYREEENGRGNFPPRFSGLQFPNYSSELNVNALELDDSALYLCASSLKWGGNTEAFFGQGTRLTVV.

This clone was detected only once. The V gene is TRBV18, the J gene TRBJ1-1; unclear D gene. Germline CDR1 is KGHSH and CDR2 is LQKENI. The CDR3 is 12 amino acids. V was trimmed by 4 bases and J by 1 base, leaving 4 bases between them. In DNA, the CDR3 is TGTGCCAGCTCACGTGAGAACACTGAAGCTTTCTTT. It is translated as CASSRENTEAFF. Looking up the rest from reference TRBV18 and TRBJ1-1 gives the full variable domain: NAGVMQNPRHLVRRRGQEARLRCSPMKGHSHVYWYRQLPEEGLKFMVYLQKENIIDESGMPKERFSAEFPKEGPSILRIQQVVRGDSAAYFCASSRENTEAFFGQGTRLTVV.

The CDR3 nucleotides are TGTGCCAGTACCTATAGAGGGGGAAATCAGCCCCAGCATTTT. Protein product: CASTYRGGNQPQHF. J is TRBJ1-5 and V is TRBV19, with D perhaps TRBD1 (6 bases). Trimming cost V 7 bases and J 4 bases, with 14 bases left between them. The germline V gene has CDR1 LNHDA and CDR2 SQIVND (reference sequence). This CDR3 comprises 14 residues.

This clone appeared once. As DNA, the CDR3 is TGTGCCAGCAGCGTAGCGGAACTGACCTCCTACGAGCAGTACTTC. Translation: CASSVAELTSYEQYF. The rearrangement links TRBV9 to TRBJ2-7; no clear D gene. Germline loops: CDR1 SGDLS, CDR2 YYNGEE. With 0 bases removed from V and 0 bases from J, the gap between germline ends came to 10 bases. The CDR3 covers 15 residues.

Comments on this clone: This sample includes further DNA sequences coding for the same CDR3. The chain recombines TRBV19 with TRBJ1-5; D gene unclear. V gave up 1 base and J gave up 6 bases, with 4 bases separating them. The CDR3 contains 12 residues. Germline-derived CDR1 and CDR2 are LNHDA and SQIVND (reference sequence). CDR3 sequence reads: CASSIVGQPQHF. CDR3 nucleotide sequence: TGTGCCAGTAGTATAGTGGGTCAGCCCCAGCATTTT.

The chain recombines TRBV28 with TRBJ2-7; D is undetermined. The CDR3 totals 13 residues. In germline, CDR1 is MDHEN, CDR2 SYDVKM. The ends were cut back, 2 bases at V and 3 bases at J, with 8 bases in the middle. In DNA form, the CDR3 reads TGTGCCAGCAGTTTAGGGATCAGCTACGAGCAGTACTTC. It specifies CASSLGISYEQYF.

The chain has TRBV10-3 and TRBJ2-5, with 8 bases matching TRBD2. Trimming took 7 bases from V and 5 from J; bases not matched to a gene: 6. The germline V gene has CDR1 ENHRY and CDR2 SYGVKD. The length of the CDR3 is 13 residues. The CDR3 loop reads CAITAGALETQYF. The CDR3 nucleotides read TGTGCCATCACAGCGGGAGCTTTGGAGACCCAGTACTTC.

The chain links TRBV10-3 to TRBJ2-1; no clear D. This CDR3 contains 12 residues. V dropped 6 bases and J dropped 6 bases, with 9 bases sitting between them. The V gene's germline CDR1 is ENHRY and CDR2 SYGVKD. This CDR3 is CAISSPSNEQFF. In nucleotides, the CDR3 is TGTGCCATCAGCAGTCCCTCCAATGAGCAGTTCTTC.

The V gene is TRBV27, the J gene TRBJ1-1, with 8 bases fitting TRBD1. V lost 5 bases and J lost 10; bases outside the gene matches: 12. Per the germline V gene, CDR1 is MNHEY and CDR2 is SMNVEV (reference sequence). This CDR3 is built from 14 residues. CDR3 nucleotides: TGTGCCAGCAGTGTGTCCAGGGGGCGATTGGGAGCTTTCTTT. Translated: CASSVSRGRLGAFF.

The chain employs TRBV19 and TRBJ1-2; maybe TRBD1 (5 bases). Germline values: CDR1 LNHDA, CDR2 SQIVND (reference sequence). This CDR3 contains 15 residues. The ends were cut back, 0 bases at V and 4 bases at J, with 12 bases in the middle. Written as DNA, the CDR3 is TGTGCCAGTAGTATAGATGCTGGAGGGGTCTATGGCTACACCTTC. Translating gives CASSIDAGGVYGYTF.

This chain joins TRBV2 and TRBJ2-7, with D tentatively TRBD1 (5 bases). Trimming left V 6 bases short and J 4 bases short, with 10 bases between. CDR1 is SNHLY and CDR2 is FYNNEI in the germline V gene. This CDR3 is built from 12 residues. This CDR3 reads CASRGLWYEQYF. The CDR3 DNA reads TGTGCCAGCAGGGGGCTCTGGTACGAGCAGTACTTC.

The V and J genes are TRBV19 and TRBJ1-3; no reliable D call. Trimming stripped 5 bases from V and 0 bases from J, with 11 bases between. CDR1 is LNHDA, CDR2 SQIVND, per germline (reference sequence). The CDR3 contains 15 residues. The CDR3 spells CASSPDGFSGNTIYF. CDR3 sequence (DNA): TGTGCCAGTAGTCCCGACGGGTTCTCTGGAAACACCATATATTTT.

The chain couples TRBV27 to TRBJ1-3; the D is unclear. Germline CDR1 and CDR2: MNHEY and SMNVEV (reference sequence). The CDR3 totals 14 residues. Trimming took 6 bases from V and 0 from J, leaving 9 bases between them. This chain's CDR3 is CASRRGGSGNTIYF. For the CDR3, the DNA is TGTGCCAGCAGGCGCGGAGGCTCTGGAAACACCATATATTTT.